These T cell receptor beta chains were read from a single sample in a study of blood T cell repertoires in COVID-19. Assay used: immunoSEQ multiplex PCR; TCRdb lists only in-frame clones, some missing. The sample carries 90,000 to 150,000 clones, approximately 70% recorded once. The sample taken for sequencing was peripheral blood. Source of these receptors: a human donor with acute or convalescent COVID-19. The donor label of this sample is uncertain. CDR3s include the opening cysteine and the closing phenylalanine or tryptophan. Fields, in order: clone size, J gene, D gene, V gene, CDR3 DNA, CDR3 protein. D genes are given only for firm matches. Where a row states a size, it is once, few, many or the class of an expanded clone; other rows omit it.

clone_size: few; j_call: TRBJ2-3; d_call: TRBD2; v_call: TRBV12-5; cdr3_nt: TGTGCTAGTGGTTTGAGACTAGCGGGGTCCCGCACAGATACGCAGTATTTT; cdr3_aa: CASGLRLAGSRTDTQYF
clone_size: -; j_call: TRBJ2-3; d_call: TRBD2; v_call: TRBV28; cdr3_nt: TGTGCCAGCAGTAGTCCGGGACTAGCAGATACGCAGTATTTT; cdr3_aa: CASSSPGLADTQYF
clone_size: -; j_call: TRBJ2-1; d_call: TRBD2; v_call: TRBV19; cdr3_nt: TGTGCCAGCACTCGGGGTGGGGGGGTTGATGAGCAGTTCTTC; cdr3_aa: CASTRGGGVDEQFF
clone_size: -; j_call: TRBJ1-6; d_call: -; v_call: TRBV19; cdr3_nt: TGTGCCAGTACTTCCCGGAATTCACCCCTCCACTTT; cdr3_aa: CASTSRNSPLHF
clone_size: once; j_call: TRBJ1-5; d_call: TRBD1; v_call: TRBV28; cdr3_nt: TGTGCCAGCAGTTTACAGGGGGCACGCAATCAGCCCCAGCATTTT; cdr3_aa: CASSLQGARNQPQHF
clone_size: few; j_call: TRBJ1-5; d_call: -; v_call: TRBV7-2; cdr3_nt: TGTGCCAGCAGCCCGTCTCCGTTGGGAGCTCAGCCCCAGCATTTT; cdr3_aa: CASSPSPLGAQPQHF
clone_size: -; j_call: TRBJ2-3; d_call: TRBD2; v_call: TRBV7-8; cdr3_nt: TGTGCCAGCAGCTTAGTTAGCGGGGGGGCCGTAGATACGCAGTATTTT; cdr3_aa: CASSLVSGGAVDTQYF
clone_size: few; j_call: TRBJ2-4; d_call: -; v_call: TRBV13; cdr3_nt: TGTGCCAGCAGCGGCGGGTCCGGGTCCAAAAACATTCAGTACTTC; cdr3_aa: CASSGGSGSKNIQYF
clone_size: -; j_call: TRBJ1-3; d_call: -; v_call: TRBV7-9; cdr3_nt: TGTGCCAGCAGCTTTAACAGGGCTGGAAACACCATATATTTT; cdr3_aa: CASSFNRAGNTIYF
clone_size: -; j_call: TRBJ1-3; d_call: -; v_call: TRBV5-1; cdr3_nt: TGCGCCAGCAGACACGAAGGGGCAGGGGTAAGTGGAAACACCATATATTTT; cdr3_aa: CASRHEGAGVSGNTIYF
clone_size: -; j_call: TRBJ2-3; d_call: -; v_call: TRBV9; cdr3_nt: TGTGCCAGCAGCCCTCAGGTGGCGGATACGCAGTATTTT; cdr3_aa: CASSPQVADTQYF
clone_size: -; j_call: TRBJ2-6; d_call: -; v_call: TRBV30; cdr3_nt: TGTGCCTGGGGTGAGGGGTCCCCACCTGGGGCCAACGTCCTGACTTTC; cdr3_aa: CAWGEGSPPGANVLTF
clone_size: few; j_call: TRBJ2-2; d_call: -; v_call: TRBV5-6; cdr3_nt: TGTGCCAGCAGCTGCTGGGGGCAAACCGGGGAGCTGTTTTTT; cdr3_aa: CASSCWGQTGELFF
clone_size: -; j_call: TRBJ2-5; d_call: -; v_call: TRBV28; cdr3_nt: TGTGCCAGCACCCTCGGAGAGACCCAGTACTTC; cdr3_aa: CASTLGETQYF
clone_size: few; j_call: TRBJ2-3; d_call: -; v_call: TRBV9; cdr3_nt: TGTGCCAGCAGCGTAGGGTTCAACAGTCGCACAGATACGCAGTATTTT; cdr3_aa: CASSVGFNSRTDTQYF
clone_size: -; j_call: TRBJ2-1; d_call: -; v_call: TRBV18; cdr3_nt: TGTGCCAGCTCAAAACGCCACAGCTCCTACAATGAGCAGTTCTTC; cdr3_aa: CASSKRHSSYNEQFF
clone_size: -; j_call: TRBJ2-1; d_call: -; v_call: TRBV7-6; cdr3_nt: TGTGCCACCCAACCGTTCCCGGGAAATGAGCAGTTCTTC; cdr3_aa: CATQPFPGNEQFF
clone_size: -; j_call: TRBJ1-3; d_call: -; v_call: TRBV12-3/TRBV12-4; cdr3_nt: TGTGCCAGCAGCCGCGCATCTGGAAACACCATATATTTT; cdr3_aa: CASSRASGNTIYF
clone_size: -; j_call: TRBJ2-7; d_call: -; v_call: TRBV10-3; cdr3_nt: TGTGCCATCAGTGAGCCCCATCGGACTAGCTACCAGGGGGACGAGCAGTACTTC; cdr3_aa: CAISEPHRTSYQGDEQYF
clone_size: -; j_call: TRBJ1-2; d_call: -; v_call: TRBV7-3; cdr3_nt: TGTGCCAGCAGCTTAACCCCCTTACAGGGCGTTCATGGCTACACCTTC; cdr3_aa: CASSLTPLQGVHGYTF
clone_size: -; j_call: TRBJ1-6; d_call: TRBD1; v_call: TRBV3-1/TRBV3-2; cdr3_nt: TGTGCCAGCAGCCAACGGGACAGTGGTTCTTCACCCCTCCACTTT; cdr3_aa: CASSQRDSGSSPLHF
clone_size: -; j_call: TRBJ1-6; d_call: TRBD1; v_call: TRBV6-5; cdr3_nt: TGTGCCAGCAGAACACTCAGGGGGACCAATTCACCCCTCCACTTT; cdr3_aa: CASRTLRGTNSPLHF
clone_size: many; j_call: TRBJ2-2; d_call: -; v_call: TRBV25-1; cdr3_nt: TGTGCCAGCAGTGAATCAGACAGGTTTCTGTCCGGGGAGCTGTTTTTT; cdr3_aa: CASSESDRFLSGELFF
clone_size: -; j_call: TRBJ2-3; d_call: TRBD1; v_call: TRBV12-5; cdr3_nt: TGTGCTAGTGGTTTTGGACAGGGATGGACAGATACGCAGTATTTT; cdr3_aa: CASGFGQGWTDTQYF
clone_size: few; j_call: TRBJ1-1; d_call: -; v_call: TRBV30; cdr3_nt: TGTGCCTGGAGTGTACAGGGACAACTAACGAACACTGAAGCTTTCTTT; cdr3_aa: CAWSVQGQLTNTEAFF
clone_size: -; j_call: TRBJ2-5; d_call: TRBD1; v_call: TRBV19; cdr3_nt: TGTGCCAGTAGTATAGATGGGGGAACAGGGGGAAGGCAGACCCAGTACTTC; cdr3_aa: CASSIDGGTGGRQTQYF
clone_size: -; j_call: TRBJ2-1; d_call: TRBD1; v_call: TRBV10-1; cdr3_nt: TGCGCCAGCAGTGAGCGTATAGGGGGCCGCAATGAGCAGTTCTTC; cdr3_aa: CASSERIGGRNEQFF
clone_size: once; j_call: TRBJ2-1; d_call: TRBD2; v_call: TRBV9; cdr3_nt: TGTGCCAGCAGCGTAAGTTCGCCCCTGATAACGCGGGGGGGCCTTGAGCAGTTCTTC; cdr3_aa: CASSVSSPLITRGGLEQFF
clone_size: -; j_call: TRBJ1-6; d_call: -; v_call: TRBV19; cdr3_nt: TGTGCCAGTAGTATGGGCAGGCCTAATTCACCCCTCCACTTT; cdr3_aa: CASSMGRPNSPLHF
clone_size: -; j_call: TRBJ2-3; d_call: TRBD1; v_call: TRBV7-8; cdr3_nt: TGTGCCAGCAGCCTATCAAACAGGGGCCGCACAGATACGCAGTATTTT; cdr3_aa: CASSLSNRGRTDTQYF
clone_size: -; j_call: TRBJ1-1; d_call: -; v_call: TRBV6-4; cdr3_nt: TGTGCCAGCAGTGACGTCAGGATCTACACTGAAGCTTTCTTT; cdr3_aa: CASSDVRIYTEAFF
clone_size: once; j_call: TRBJ2-3; d_call: TRBD2; v_call: TRBV5-1; cdr3_nt: TGCGCCAGCAGCACATTACTAGCGGGGGAATCTGATACGCAGTATTTT; cdr3_aa: CASSTLLAGESDTQYF
clone_size: -; j_call: TRBJ2-3; d_call: TRBD2; v_call: TRBV7-3; cdr3_nt: TGTGCCAGCAGCTTAACGAAATTCGGGACCGGGAGGGATACGCAGTATTTT; cdr3_aa: CASSLTKFGTGRDTQYF
clone_size: -; j_call: TRBJ2-1; d_call: -; v_call: TRBV24-1; cdr3_nt: TGTGCCACCAGTGACCCCGACAGGACAAGCTCCTACAATGAGCAGTTCTTC; cdr3_aa: CATSDPDRTSSYNEQFF
clone_size: -; j_call: TRBJ1-1; d_call: -; v_call: TRBV28; cdr3_nt: TGTGCCAGCAGTTCCTTTCGGGTAAGAGTGAGAACTGAAGCTTTCTTT; cdr3_aa: CASSSFRVRVRTEAFF
clone_size: -; j_call: TRBJ2-5; d_call: -; v_call: TRBV21-1; cdr3_nt: TGTGCCAGCGATTGCTCCCAGGGGGCGCGAGAGACCCAGTACTTC; cdr3_aa: CASDCSQGARETQYF
clone_size: -; j_call: TRBJ1-2; d_call: TRBD1; v_call: TRBV2; cdr3_nt: TGTGCCAGCAGTAGGGACAGCTATGGCTACACCTTC; cdr3_aa: CASSRDSYGYTF
clone_size: once; j_call: TRBJ1-5; d_call: -; v_call: TRBV10-3; cdr3_nt: TGTGCCATCAGTGAAATGACCGCTGCAGGGGGCAATCAGCCCCAGCATTTT; cdr3_aa: CAISEMTAAGGNQPQHF
clone_size: -; j_call: TRBJ1-1; d_call: -; v_call: TRBV30; cdr3_nt: TGTGCCTGGAGTAGCCTTTCGAACACTGAAGCTTTCTTT; cdr3_aa: CAWSSLSNTEAFF
clone_size: -; j_call: TRBJ2-5; d_call: TRBD1; v_call: TRBV4-1; cdr3_nt: TGCGCCAGCAGCCAAGCAACAGGGGCCCGGCAAGAGACCCAGTACTTC; cdr3_aa: CASSQATGARQETQYF
clone_size: -; j_call: TRBJ2-3; d_call: -; v_call: TRBV5-4; cdr3_nt: TGTGCCAGCCGACTAGGATTCACAGATACGCAGTATTTT; cdr3_aa: CASRLGFTDTQYF
clone_size: -; j_call: TRBJ1-6; d_call: TRBD1; v_call: TRBV3-1/TRBV3-2; cdr3_nt: TGTGCCAGCAGCCCTGTACCAGGGGGTTCACCCCTCCACTTT; cdr3_aa: CASSPVPGGSPLHF
clone_size: once; j_call: TRBJ2-2; d_call: -; v_call: TRBV27; cdr3_nt: TGTGCCAGTCAGGGATGGAGGGACACCGGGGAGCTGTTTTTT; cdr3_aa: CASQGWRDTGELFF
clone_size: -; j_call: TRBJ2-1; d_call: -; v_call: TRBV4-1; cdr3_nt: TGCGCCAGCAGCCAAGATCGGACAGGCGCTCGGAGGGCTTTAGAGAATGAGCAGTTCTTC; cdr3_aa: CASSQDRTGARRALENEQFF
clone_size: -; j_call: TRBJ1-2; d_call: -; v_call: TRBV6-5; cdr3_nt: TGTGCCAGCAGTTATGGGGGGACCTATGGCTACACCTTC; cdr3_aa: CASSYGGTYGYTF
clone_size: few; j_call: TRBJ1-2; d_call: -; v_call: TRBV4-1; cdr3_nt: TGCGCCAGCAGCCAAGATAGGCTAGGAACTTATGGCTACACCTTC; cdr3_aa: CASSQDRLGTYGYTF
clone_size: few; j_call: TRBJ1-6; d_call: TRBD1; v_call: TRBV12-5; cdr3_nt: TGTGCTAGTGGTTCGGACAGGGAGGTCAATTCACCCCTCCACTTT; cdr3_aa: CASGSDREVNSPLHF
clone_size: -; j_call: TRBJ2-1; d_call: -; v_call: TRBV7-2; cdr3_nt: TGTGCCAGCAGCTTCACACGATACAATGAGCAGTTCTTC; cdr3_aa: CASSFTRYNEQFF
clone_size: few; j_call: TRBJ2-3; d_call: TRBD1; v_call: TRBV5-1; cdr3_nt: TGCGCCAGCAGCATGGGACAGTCTAGCACAGATACGCAGTATTTT; cdr3_aa: CASSMGQSSTDTQYF
clone_size: once; j_call: TRBJ1-6; d_call: -; v_call: TRBV28; cdr3_nt: TGTGCCAGCAGTTTAGTGTCAGGACACAGCTCCTATAATTCACCCCTCCACTTT; cdr3_aa: CASSLVSGHSSYNSPLHF
clone_size: -; j_call: TRBJ1-2; d_call: -; v_call: TRBV6-5; cdr3_nt: TGTGCCAGCAGAACGGCCGGAGCTAACTATGGCTACACCTTC; cdr3_aa: CASRTAGANYGYTF
clone_size: once; j_call: TRBJ1-6; d_call: -; v_call: TRBV28; cdr3_nt: TGTGCCAGCAGTACAACCGGGACACTCGAGGCACCCCTCCACTTT; cdr3_aa: CASSTTGTLEAPLHF
clone_size: -; j_call: TRBJ2-5; d_call: TRBD2; v_call: TRBV28; cdr3_nt: TGTGCCAGCAGTTTTGGCGGCGGGGGGGCCGGAGAGACCCAGTACTTC; cdr3_aa: CASSFGGGGAGETQYF
clone_size: -; j_call: TRBJ1-3; d_call: -; v_call: TRBV28; cdr3_nt: TGTGCCAGCAGCCAACTCACGGTCTCTGGAAACACCATATATTTT; cdr3_aa: CASSQLTVSGNTIYF
clone_size: -; j_call: TRBJ2-2; d_call: -; v_call: TRBV19; cdr3_nt: TGTGCCAGTAGCCATCCCCTCCGGGGAACCGGGGAGCTGTTTTTT; cdr3_aa: CASSHPLRGTGELFF
clone_size: -; j_call: TRBJ1-2; d_call: -; v_call: TRBV9; cdr3_nt: TGTGCCAGCAGCGTTGAGGAAAACTATGGCTACACCTTC; cdr3_aa: CASSVEENYGYTF
clone_size: few; j_call: TRBJ2-1; d_call: TRBD2; v_call: TRBV28; cdr3_nt: TGTGCCAGCAGTTTATCGTCTAGCGGGGGGACACCCTACAATGAGCAGTTCTTC; cdr3_aa: CASSLSSSGGTPYNEQFF
clone_size: many; j_call: TRBJ2-2; d_call: -; v_call: TRBV3-1/TRBV3-2; cdr3_nt: TGTGCCAGCAGCGACAGTCCTTACTTGGTCACCGGGGAGCTGTTTTTT; cdr3_aa: CASSDSPYLVTGELFF
clone_size: -; j_call: TRBJ2-5; d_call: TRBD2; v_call: TRBV5-1; cdr3_nt: TGCGCCAGCAGCTTGACTAGCGGGGACCAAGAGACCCAGTACTTC; cdr3_aa: CASSLTSGDQETQYF